Sequencing of this TCR beta chain was carried out in a study of blood T cell repertoires in COVID-19. As for the study in general: PBMCs, B-cell-depleted T cells, or T cells provided the cDNA or gDNA that made up the material.

V lost 6 bases and J lost 2, with 17 bases in between. Germline V CDR1 and CDR2: KGHSH, LQKENI. The CDR3 length is 16 residues. The authors' processing: Reference gene primer amplification gave nucleated cell count estimates. This table comes from immunoSEQ multiplex PCR, and its TCRdb copy is limited to in-frame clones, with some not included. V, J and clone size reflect that table, while D and trimming were determined from the DNA. Among about 99,000 clones listed, 84% were seen once. The rearrangement links TRBV18 to TRBJ2-4, with D maybe TRBD1 (5 bases). The origin of this receptor is a man between 65 and 79 years old with active or convalescent COVID-19. The sample taken for sequencing was peripheral blood. The CDR3 here is CASSPSGASTKNIQYF. CDR3 DNA sequence: TGTGCCAGCTCCCCCTCTGGGGCCTCAACCAAAAACATTCAGTACTTC.